These 10 T cell receptor beta chains originate from one sample sequenced in a study of cytomegalovirus exposure and HLA in healthy donors (dated by TCRdb to 2017 to 2019). Library preparation employed the immunoSEQ multiplex PCR assay. The multiplex PCR relied on a mix of 60 forward primers for TCR Vbeta segments and 13 reverse primers for TCR Jbeta segments. TCRdb's version of the immuneACCESS table is confined to in-frame rearrangements and falls short of the full clone set. An unresolved V gene accounts for under half of the shortfall where checked; the remainder is of unknown origin. A total of about 160,000 clones appear in this sample, around four fifths of them only once. Around 1.4% of the sample belongs to the ten largest clones. Sequences were obtained from PBMCs. The receptors shown here come from a male donor in good health and CMV-seronegative.

This chain joins TRBV6-1 and TRBJ1-5; possibly TRBD1 for D (5 bases). Germline V gives CDR1 MNHNS, CDR2 SASEGT. This CDR3 has 13 amino acids. Between the trimmed V and J ends, which lost 4 bases and 4 bases, there was a span of 8 bases. The CDR3, as DNA: TGTGCCAGCAGTGTACGGGGGAATCAGCCCCAGCATTTT. This encodes CASSVRGNQPQHF.

The CDR3 spells CASSDRGQGLSADTQYF. The CDR3 DNA reads as TGTGCCAGCAGTGACAGGGGGCAAGGGTTGTCGGCAGATACGCAGTATTTT. The rearrangement joins TRBV6-1 to TRBJ2-3, with TRBD1 matching over 8 bases. The CDR3 has 17 residues. CDR1 and CDR2 from the germline V gene are MNHNS and SASEGT. V shed 3 bases, J shed 4 bases, and the junction held 12 bases outside the gene matches.

This clone was picked up one time. The V gene is TRBV19, the J gene TRBJ1-2; maybe TRBD1 (6 bases). This CDR3 contains 14 residues. CDR1 and CDR2 from the germline V gene are LNHDA and SQIVND (reference sequence). V was trimmed by 5 bases and J by 2 bases, leaving 12 bases between them. In DNA form, the CDR3 reads TGTGCCAGTAGTGCCAGGGGATCGAACTATGGCTACACCTTC. Amino acids: CASSARGSNYGYTF. Full variable domain (rest looked up from reference TRBV19 and TRBJ1-2): DGGITQSPKYLFRKEGQNVTLSCEQNLNHDAMYWYRQDPGQGLRLIYYSQIVNDFQKGDIAEGYSVSREKKESFPLTVTSAQKNPTAFYLCASSARGSNYGYTFGSGTRLTVV.

The chain is built from TRBV10-2 and TRBJ1-3, with D maybe TRBD1 (5 bases). The ends were cut back, 3 bases at V and 2 bases at J, with 8 bases in the middle. Germline CDR1 WSHSY, CDR2 SAAADI. This CDR3 spans 14 amino acids. The CDR3 nucleotides are TGCGCCAGCAGTGACGGGGGAACTGGAAACACCATATATTTT. As protein: CASSDGGTGNTIYF.

This rearrangement joins TRBV4-3 to TRBJ2-3; D is unclear. V was clipped by 0 bases and J by 2 bases, with 9 bases between them. Germline lookup yields CDR1 LGHNA and CDR2 YSLEER. The CDR3 has 15 residues. The CDR3 loop reads CASSQEVQITDTQYF. The DNA for the CDR3 is TGCGCCAGCAGCCAAGAAGTACAAATCACAGATACGCAGTATTTT.

The rearrangement links TRBV28 to TRBJ2-1; D gene uncertain. Germline V lookup: CDR1 MDHEN, CDR2 SYDVKM. There are 14 residues in the CDR3. Trimming stripped 6 bases from V and 3 bases from J, with 12 bases between. The CDR3 DNA follows: TGTGCCAGCAGACCCGACACAAACTACAATGAGCAGTTCTTC. Amino acid sequence: CASRPDTNYNEQFF.

CDR3 coding DNA: TGTGCCAGCCGTGGACAGGGGGCTAACGAGCAGTACTTC. The encoded protein is CASRGQGANEQYF. The chain couples TRBV11-3 to TRBJ2-7, with 11 nucleotides matching TRBD1. The CDR3 is 13 residues long. CDR1 is SGHNT and CDR2 is YENEEA in the germline V gene. The junction had 5 bases not matched to a gene; V was cut back by 8 bases and J by 5 bases.

Notes on this clone: Germline and junction disagree at one end, which may indicate a read error. The V call is TRBV6-5, the J call TRBJ2-7; 10 bases fit TRBD2. This CDR3 spans 13 amino acids. CDR1 and CDR2 from the germline V gene are MNHEY and SVGAGI. The CDR3 reads CASSYEAGGFPHF. CDR3 coding DNA: TGTGCCAGCAGTTACGAAGCGGGAGGGTTCCCCCACTTC.

This clone appeared once. The rearrangement uses TRBV7-6 and TRBJ2-2, with 12 bases that match TRBD2. The V and J ends lost 4 bases and 4 bases, in that order; junction bases with no gene match: 7. The CDR3 has 17 amino acids. Germline assignment: CDR1 SGHVS and CDR2 FNYEAQ. The CDR3 coding sequence is TGTGCCAGCAGCTCGACTAGCGGGAGAATGAGCACCGGGGAGCTGTTTTTT. The encoded protein is CASSSTSGRMSTGELFF.

This clone is a singleton in its sample. The genes are TRBV4-2 and TRBJ2-3, with 10 bases fitting TRBD1. Germline V gives CDR1 LGHNA, CDR2 YNFKEQ. CDR3 size: 16 residues. The V gene end was trimmed by 0 bases and the J gene end by 6 bases; junction bases not matched to a gene: 6. The CDR3 coding sequence is TGTGCCAGCAGCCAAGAGACAGGGGGCAGCGTCGATACGCAGTATTTT. Translated: CASSQETGGSVDTQYF.